This TCR beta chain was found in a study of preoperative IRX-2 immunotherapy in early breast cancer. The protocol was immunoSEQ multiplex PCR, while the TCRdb copy is restricted to in-frame clones and leaves out a portion. This table holds about 98,000 clones, about nine tenths found once. As for treatment: preoperative locoregional IRX-2 cytokine immunotherapy. This phase Ib study tested locoregional IRX-2 cytokine immunotherapy given before surgery. This receptor was identified in a human donor with breast cancer. The specimen was tumor tissue, collected after IRX-2 immunotherapy.

The CDR3 is CASSYPGTYTEAFF. CDR3 in DNA: TGTGCCAGCAGCTATCCGGGGACCTACACTGAAGCTTTCTTT. The chain is built from TRBV22-1 and TRBJ1-1. TRBV22-1 is a known pseudogene. CDR3 length equals 14 residues.